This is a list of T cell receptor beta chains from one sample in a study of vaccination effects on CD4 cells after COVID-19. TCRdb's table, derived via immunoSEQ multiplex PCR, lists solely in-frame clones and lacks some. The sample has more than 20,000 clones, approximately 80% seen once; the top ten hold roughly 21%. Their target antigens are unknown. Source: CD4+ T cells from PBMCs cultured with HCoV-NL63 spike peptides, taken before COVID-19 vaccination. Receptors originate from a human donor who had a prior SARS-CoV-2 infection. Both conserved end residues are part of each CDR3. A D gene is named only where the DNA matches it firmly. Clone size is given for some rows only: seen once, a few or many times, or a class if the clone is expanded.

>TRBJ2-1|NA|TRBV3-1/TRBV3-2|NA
CASSHAYNEQFF
TGTGCCAGCAGCCACGCTTACAATGAGCAGTTCTTC
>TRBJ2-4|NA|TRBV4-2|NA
CASSQDPGSGKNIQYF
TGTGCCAGCAGCCAAGATCCGGGTAGCGGCAAAAACATTCAGTACTTC
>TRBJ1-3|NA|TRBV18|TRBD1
CASSSGQGFGNTIYF
TGTGCCAGCTCCTCGGGACAGGGCTTCGGAAACACCATATATTTT
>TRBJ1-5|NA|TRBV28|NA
CASSEDGYQPQHF
TGTGCCAGCAGCGAGGACGGTTATCAGCCCCAGCATTTT
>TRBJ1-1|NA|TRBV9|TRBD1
CASSVLAGGTEAFF
TGTGCCAGCAGCGTACTTGCAGGGGGCACTGAAGCTTTCTTT
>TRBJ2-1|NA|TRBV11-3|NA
CASSHRGGSYNEQFF
TGTGCCAGCAGCCACCGAGGGGGCTCCTACAATGAGCAGTTCTTC
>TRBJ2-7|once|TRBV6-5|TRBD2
CASSKRLAGDYEQYF
TGTGCCAGCAGCAAGAGACTAGCGGGAGACTACGAGCAGTACTTC
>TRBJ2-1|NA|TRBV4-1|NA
CASSPGLAKNHNEQFF
TGCGCCAGCAGCCCGGGACTGGCTAAGAACCACAATGAGCAGTTCTTC
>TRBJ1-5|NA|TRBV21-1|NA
CASANTQGGCNQPQHF
TGTGCCAGCGCCAATACTCAGGGGGGATGCAATCAGCCCCAGCATTTT
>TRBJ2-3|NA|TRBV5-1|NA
CASSLINLITDTQYF
TGCGCCAGCAGCTTGATCAACCTGATCACAGATACGCAGTATTTT
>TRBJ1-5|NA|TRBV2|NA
CASSEFFVGPNGQPQHF
TGTGCCAGCAGTGAATTCTTTGTGGGCCCAAACGGTCAGCCCCAGCATTTT
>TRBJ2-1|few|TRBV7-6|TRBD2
CASSTGLADYNEQFF
TGTGCCAGCAGCACAGGACTAGCGGATTACAATGAGCAGTTCTTC
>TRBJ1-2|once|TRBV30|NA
CAWTLSSRADSLGYTF
TGTGCCTGGACTCTATCCAGCAGGGCAGATTCTCTTGGCTACACCTTC
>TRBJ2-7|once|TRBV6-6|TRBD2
CASSWGLAGDEQYF
TGTGCCAGCAGTTGGGGACTAGCGGGAGACGAGCAGTACTTC
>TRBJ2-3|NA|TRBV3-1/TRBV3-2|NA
CASSQDRGDTQYF
TGTGCCAGCAGCCAAGATCGTGGGGATACGCAGTATTTT
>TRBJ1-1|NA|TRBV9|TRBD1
CASSVGLHDRVGTEAFF
TGTGCCAGCAGCGTAGGACTACATGACAGGGTTGGCACTGAAGCTTTCTTT
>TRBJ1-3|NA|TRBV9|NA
CASSPRFGMGNTIYF
TGTGCCAGCAGCCCCCGGTTTGGGATGGGAAACACCATATATTTT
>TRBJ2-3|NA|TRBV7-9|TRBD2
CASSFRLAGGIDTQYF
TGTGCCAGCAGCTTTCGACTAGCGGGGGGCATAGATACGCAGTATTTT